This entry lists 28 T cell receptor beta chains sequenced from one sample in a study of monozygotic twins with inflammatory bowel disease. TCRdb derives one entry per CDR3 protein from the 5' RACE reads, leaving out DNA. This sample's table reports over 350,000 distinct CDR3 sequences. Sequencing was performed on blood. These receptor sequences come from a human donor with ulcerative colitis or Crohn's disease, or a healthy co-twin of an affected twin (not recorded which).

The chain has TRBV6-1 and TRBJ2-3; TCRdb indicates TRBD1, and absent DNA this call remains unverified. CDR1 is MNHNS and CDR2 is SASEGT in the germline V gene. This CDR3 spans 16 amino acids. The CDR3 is CASSLGGQGITDTQYF.

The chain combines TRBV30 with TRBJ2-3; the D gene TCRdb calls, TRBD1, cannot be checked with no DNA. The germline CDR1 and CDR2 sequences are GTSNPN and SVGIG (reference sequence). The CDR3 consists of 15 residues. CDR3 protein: CAWSFGQGFSNTQYF. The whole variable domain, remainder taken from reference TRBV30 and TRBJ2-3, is SQTIHQWPATLVQPVGSPLSLECTVEGTSNPNLYWYRQAAGRGLQLLFYSVGIGQISSEVPQNLSASRPQDRQFILSSKKLLLSDSGFYLCAWSFGQGFSNTQYFGPGTRLTVL.

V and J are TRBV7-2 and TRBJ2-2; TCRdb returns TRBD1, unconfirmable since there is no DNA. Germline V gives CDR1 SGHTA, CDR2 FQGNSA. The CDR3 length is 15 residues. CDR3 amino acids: CASSLGTMNTGELFF.

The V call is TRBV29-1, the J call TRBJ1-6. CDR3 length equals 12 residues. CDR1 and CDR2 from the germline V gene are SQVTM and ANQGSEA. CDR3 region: CSVGDYNSPLHF.

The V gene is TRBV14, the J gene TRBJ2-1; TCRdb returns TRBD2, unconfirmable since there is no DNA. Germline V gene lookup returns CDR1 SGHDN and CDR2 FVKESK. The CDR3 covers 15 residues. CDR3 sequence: CASSQALAGYNEQFF.

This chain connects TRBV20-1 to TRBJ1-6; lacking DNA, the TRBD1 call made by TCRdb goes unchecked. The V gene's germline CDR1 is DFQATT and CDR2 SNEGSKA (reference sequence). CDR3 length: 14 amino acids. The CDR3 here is CSATTDRGNSPLHF.

The CDR3 sequence: CAWRIGTYTGELFF. The chain joins TRBV30 to TRBJ2-2. Germline V gene lookup returns CDR1 GTSNPN and CDR2 SVGIG (reference sequence). CDR3 length: 14 amino acids.

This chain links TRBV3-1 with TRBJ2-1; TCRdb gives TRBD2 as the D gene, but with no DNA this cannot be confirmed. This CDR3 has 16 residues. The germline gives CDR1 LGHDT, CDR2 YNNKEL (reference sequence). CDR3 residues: CASSRELAGGYNEQFF.

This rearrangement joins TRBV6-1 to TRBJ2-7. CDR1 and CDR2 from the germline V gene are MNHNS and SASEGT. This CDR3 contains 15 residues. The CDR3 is CASSEAPAEHYEQYF.

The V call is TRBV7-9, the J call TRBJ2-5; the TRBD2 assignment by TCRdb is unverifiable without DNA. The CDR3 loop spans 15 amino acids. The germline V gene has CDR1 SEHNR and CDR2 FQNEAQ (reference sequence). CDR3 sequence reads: CASSLWIGTQETQYF.

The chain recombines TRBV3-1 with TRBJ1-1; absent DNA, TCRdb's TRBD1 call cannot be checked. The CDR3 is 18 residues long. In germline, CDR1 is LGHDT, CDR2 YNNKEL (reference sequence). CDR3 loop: CASSQDRTTGHSNTEAFF. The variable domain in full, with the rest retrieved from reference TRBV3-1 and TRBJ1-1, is DTAVSQTPKYLVTQMGNDKSIKCEQNLGHDTMYWYKQDSKKFLKIMFSYNNKELIINETVPNRFSPKSPDKAHLNLHINSLELGDSAVYFCASSQDRTTGHSNTEAFFGQGTRLTVV.

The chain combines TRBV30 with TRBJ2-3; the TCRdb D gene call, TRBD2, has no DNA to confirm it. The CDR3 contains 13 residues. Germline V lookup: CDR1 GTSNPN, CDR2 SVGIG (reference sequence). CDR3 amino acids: CAVLAGKTDTQYF. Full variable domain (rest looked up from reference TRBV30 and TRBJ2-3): SQTIHQWPATLVQPVGSPLSLECTVEGTSNPNLYWYRQAAGRGLQLLFYSVGIGQISSEVPQNLSASRPQDRQFILSSKKLLLSDSGFYLCAVLAGKTDTQYFGPGTRLTVL.

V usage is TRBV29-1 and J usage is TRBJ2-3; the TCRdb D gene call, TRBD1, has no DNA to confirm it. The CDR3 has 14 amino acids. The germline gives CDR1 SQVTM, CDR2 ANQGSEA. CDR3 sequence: CSVETGQGTDTQYF.

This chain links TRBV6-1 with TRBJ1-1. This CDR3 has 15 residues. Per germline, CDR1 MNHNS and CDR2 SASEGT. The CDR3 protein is CASREIQNMNTEAFF.

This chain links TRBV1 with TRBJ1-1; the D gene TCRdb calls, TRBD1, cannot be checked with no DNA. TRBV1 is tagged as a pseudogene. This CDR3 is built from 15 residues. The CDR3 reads CTSSNKMGGETEAFF.

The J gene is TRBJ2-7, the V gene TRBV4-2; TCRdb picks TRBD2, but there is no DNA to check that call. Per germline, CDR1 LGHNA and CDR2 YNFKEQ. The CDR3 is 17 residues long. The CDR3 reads CASSLNSAGTATYEQYF.

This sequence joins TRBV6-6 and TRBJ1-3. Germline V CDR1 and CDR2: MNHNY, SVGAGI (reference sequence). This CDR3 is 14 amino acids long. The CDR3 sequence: CASSSESGGNTIYF.

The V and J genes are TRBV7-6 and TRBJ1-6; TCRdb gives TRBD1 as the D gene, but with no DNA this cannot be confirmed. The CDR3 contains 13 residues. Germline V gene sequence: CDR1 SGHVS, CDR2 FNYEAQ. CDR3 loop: CATRTGKVSPLHF.

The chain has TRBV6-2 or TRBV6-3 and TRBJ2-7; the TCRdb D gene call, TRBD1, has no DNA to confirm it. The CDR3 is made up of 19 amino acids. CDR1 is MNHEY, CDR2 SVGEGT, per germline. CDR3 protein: CASSARSRQGARRTYEQYF.

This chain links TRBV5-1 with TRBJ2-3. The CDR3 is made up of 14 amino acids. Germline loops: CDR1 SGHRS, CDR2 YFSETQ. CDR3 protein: CASSLAAASDTQYF.

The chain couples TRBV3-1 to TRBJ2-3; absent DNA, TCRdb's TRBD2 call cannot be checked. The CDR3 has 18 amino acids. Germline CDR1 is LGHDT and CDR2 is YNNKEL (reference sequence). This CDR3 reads CASSQDGNGGAFLDTQYF.

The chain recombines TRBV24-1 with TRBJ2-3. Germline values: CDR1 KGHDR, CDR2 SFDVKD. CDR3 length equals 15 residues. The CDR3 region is CATSDRADYTDTQYF.

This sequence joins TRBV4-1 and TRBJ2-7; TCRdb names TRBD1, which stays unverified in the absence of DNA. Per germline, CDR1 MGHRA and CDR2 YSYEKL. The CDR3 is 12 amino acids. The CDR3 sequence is CASRDNSYEQYF.

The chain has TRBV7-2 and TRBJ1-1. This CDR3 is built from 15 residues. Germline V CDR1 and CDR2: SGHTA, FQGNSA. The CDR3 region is CASSLGPAFNTEAFF.

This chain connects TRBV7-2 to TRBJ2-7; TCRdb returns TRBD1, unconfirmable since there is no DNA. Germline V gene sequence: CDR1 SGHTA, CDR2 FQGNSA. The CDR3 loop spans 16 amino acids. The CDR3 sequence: CASSLDLGTNSYEQYF.

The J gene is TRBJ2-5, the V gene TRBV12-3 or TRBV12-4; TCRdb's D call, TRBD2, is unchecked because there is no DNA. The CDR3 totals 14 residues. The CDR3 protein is CASSRGLGRETQYF.

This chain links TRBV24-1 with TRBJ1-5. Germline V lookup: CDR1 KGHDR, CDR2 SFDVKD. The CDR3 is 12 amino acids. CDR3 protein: CATRDSNQPQHF.

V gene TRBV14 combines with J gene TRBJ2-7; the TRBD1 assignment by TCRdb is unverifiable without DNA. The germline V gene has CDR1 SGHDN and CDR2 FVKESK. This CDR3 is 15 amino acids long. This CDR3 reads CASSRRPARGVEQYF.